These T cell receptor beta chains were read from a single sample in a study of long-term antiretroviral therapy in people with HIV. Here immunoSEQ multiplex PCR was the method, and the copy in TCRdb shows in-frame clones only, minus some. The table shows 25,000 to 30,000 clones, with over 90% occurring only once. The input for sequencing was unsorted PBMCs, taken roughly 6.5 years after starting antiretroviral therapy. The receptors come from a woman in her thirties or forties with HIV. CDR3s include the opening cysteine and the closing phenylalanine or tryptophan. The D gene is left open where the match is weak. Rows give clone size only sometimes, using once, few, many, or a class for an expanded clone.

v_call,d_call,j_call,clone_size,cdr3_aa,cdr3_nt
TRBV4-3,TRBD2,TRBJ2-1,once,CASSQGRGGLILFF,TGCGCCAGCAGCCAAGGGCGGGGGGGCCTAATTCTGTTCTTC
TRBV7-2,TRBD1,TRBJ1-5,.,CASSAGTVAGSNQPQHF,TGTGCCAGCAGTGCCGGGACAGTCGCGGGGAGCAATCAGCCCCAGCATTTT
TRBV7-2,TRBD2,TRBJ2-1,.,CASTSRQRGVHNEQFF,TGTGCCAGCACCTCCCGCCAGCGGGGGGTCCACAATGAGCAGTTCTTC
TRBV5-6,TRBD1,TRBJ2-2,.,CASSSAPQGSGELFF,TGTGCCAGCAGCTCCGCGCCACAGGGGAGCGGGGAGCTGTTTTTT
TRBV7-9,.,TRBJ1-1,few,CAIYENTEAFF,TGTGCCATATACGAGAACACTGAAGCTTTCTTT
TRBV2,.,TRBJ1-2,.,CASASRGGPLANYGYTF,TGTGCCAGCGCATCGCGTGGGGGGCCATTAGCTAACTATGGCTACACCTTC
TRBV7-2,TRBD2,TRBJ2-7,once,CASSLEDSGGGKQYF,TGTGCCAGCAGCTTAGAGGATAGCGGGGGTGGTAAGCAGTACTTC
TRBV19,TRBD1,TRBJ2-2,once,CASSSQGASTGELFF,TGTGCCAGTAGTTCACAGGGGGCCTCCACCGGGGAGCTGTTTTTT
TRBV2,.,TRBJ2-2,.,CASASVEDGELFF,TGTGCCAGCGCCTCAGTAGAGGACGGGGAGCTGTTTTTT
TRBV5-1,.,TRBJ1-1,.,CASSLDPGPVNTEAFF,TGCGCCAGCAGCTTGGATCCGGGGCCGGTGAACACTGAAGCTTTCTTT
TRBV5-1,TRBD2,TRBJ2-1,.,CASSLTSGGSYNEQFF,TGCGCCAGCAGCTTGACTAGCGGGGGGTCCTACAATGAGCAGTTCTTC
TRBV5-4,.,TRBJ1-2,.,CASSYNYGYTF,TGTGCCAGCAGCTATAACTATGGCTACACCTTC